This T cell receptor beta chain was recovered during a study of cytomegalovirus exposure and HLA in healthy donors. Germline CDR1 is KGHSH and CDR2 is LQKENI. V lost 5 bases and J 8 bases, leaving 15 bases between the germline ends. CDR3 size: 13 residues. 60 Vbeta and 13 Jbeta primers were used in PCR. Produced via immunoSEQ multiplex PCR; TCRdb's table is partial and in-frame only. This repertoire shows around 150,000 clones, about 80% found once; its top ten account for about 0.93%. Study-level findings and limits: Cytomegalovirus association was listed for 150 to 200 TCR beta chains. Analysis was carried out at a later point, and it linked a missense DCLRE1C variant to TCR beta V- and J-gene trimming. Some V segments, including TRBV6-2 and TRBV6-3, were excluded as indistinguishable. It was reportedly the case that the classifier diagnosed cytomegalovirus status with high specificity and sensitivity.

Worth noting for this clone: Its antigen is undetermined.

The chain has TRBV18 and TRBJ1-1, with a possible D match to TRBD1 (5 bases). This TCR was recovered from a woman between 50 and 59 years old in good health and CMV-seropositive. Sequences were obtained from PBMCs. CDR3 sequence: CASSELRGLEAFF. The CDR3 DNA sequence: TGTGCCAGCTCAGAGTTACGGGGGTTAGAAGCTTTCTTT.